This entry lists 24 T cell receptor beta chains sequenced from one sample in a study of blood T cell repertoires in COVID-19. The repertoire was sequenced with immunoSEQ multiplex PCR; TCRdb's copy has only in-frame clones and lacks some. The sample records some 45,000 clones, about 80% being singletons. The specimen sequenced was peripheral blood. Source of these receptors: a man in his 60s with acute or convalescent COVID-19.

The chain joins TRBV4-2 to TRBJ2-2, with 9 bases aligning to TRBD2. From germline, CDR1 is LGHNA and CDR2 YNFKEQ. This CDR3 contains 17 residues. Trimming cost V 0 bases and J 5 bases; bases outside gene matches: 7. The CDR3 protein is CASSQDRASGVTGELFF. CDR3 in DNA: TGTGCCAGCAGCCAAGATCGGGCTAGCGGGGTGACCGGGGAGCTGTTTTTT.

V gene TRBV7-9 combines with J gene TRBJ2-2; 7 positions agree with TRBD2. The CDR3 has 15 amino acids. The J segment lost 0 bases and the V segment lost 2 bases, leaving 0 bases of the junction unmatched. Germline V lookup: CDR1 SEHNR, CDR2 FQNEAQ (reference sequence). The CDR3 protein is CASSLLAANTGELFF. CDR3 coding DNA: TGTGCCAGCAGCTTACTAGCGGCGAACACCGGGGAGCTGTTTTTT.

CDR3 loop: CASSRSQGRSYGYTF. The CDR3 nucleotides read TGTGCCAGCAGCCGATCACAGGGTCGGAGTTATGGCTACACCTTC. This rearrangement joins TRBV3-1 (or the pseudogene TRBV3-2) to TRBJ1-2; D perhaps matches TRBD1 (6 bases). The CDR3 extends over 15 amino acids. Trimming took off 4 bases at V and 5 bases at J, with 17 bases between the two ends. Germline V gives CDR1 LGHDT, CDR2 YNNKEL (reference sequence).

The chain has TRBV5-6 and TRBJ2-7; 7 bases line up with TRBD1. The CDR3 is 13 residues long. J lost 1 base, V lost 3 bases, and 1 base had no gene match. Per the germline V gene, CDR1 is SGHDT and CDR2 is YYEEEE. The CDR3: CASSYRGSYEQYF. The CDR3 region has the DNA TGTGCCAGCAGCTACAGGGGTTCCTACGAGCAGTACTTC.

This sequence joins TRBV6-5 and TRBJ1-2; a possible D gene is TRBD1 (5 bases). Germline-derived CDR1 and CDR2 are MNHEY and SVGAGI. CDR3 length: 14 residues. Trimming pared 2 bases from V and 6 bases from J, leaving 13 bases between. The CDR3 loop is CASSYGGVRDGYTF. DNA for the CDR3: TGTGCCAGCAGTTACGGGGGGGTGAGAGATGGCTACACCTTC.

This clone has only a few counts. This chain links TRBV11-2 with TRBJ1-1; no firm D call. Germline CDR1 and CDR2: SGHAT and FQNNGV. There are 13 residues in the CDR3. V gave up 1 base and J gave up 3 bases, with 6 bases separating them. CDR3 coding DNA: TGTGCCAGCAGCTTAGCGGAGTACACTGAAGCTTTCTTT. As protein: CASSLAEYTEAFF.

The chain couples TRBV10-3 to TRBJ2-1, with D tentatively TRBD2 (7 bases). The CDR3 has 15 residues. Trimming cost V 0 bases and J 8 bases, with 14 bases left between them. Germline V CDR1 and CDR2: ENHRY, SYGVKD. CDR3 sequence reads: CAISESAGAFHEQFF. As DNA, the CDR3 is TGTGCCATCAGTGAGTCGGCGGGGGCGTTCCATGAGCAGTTCTTC.

This clone was seen more than once but under ten times. The V and J genes are TRBV6-5 and TRBJ1-2; weak D call: TRBD1 (5 bases). CDR1 is MNHEY and CDR2 is SVGAGI in the germline V gene. The CDR3 has 15 residues. V gave up 6 bases and J gave up 3 bases, with 17 bases separating them. The DNA for the CDR3 is TGTGCCAGCAGCCGCGGCCACGGGGGGTACTATGGCTACACCTTC. Translation: CASSRGHGGYYGYTF.

The chain joins TRBV9 to TRBJ1-1; 7 nucleotides match TRBD1. This CDR3 has 15 residues. V lost 3 bases to trimming and J lost 11 bases; unmatched junction nucleotides: 16. Germline-derived CDR1 and CDR2 are SGDLS and YYNGEE. The CDR3 here is CASSEWDTGTAAAFF. In nucleotides, the CDR3 is TGTGCCAGCAGCGAGTGGGACACCGGGACAGCAGCGGCTTTCTTT.

The rearrangement joins TRBV11-2 to TRBJ2-7; 8 bases map to TRBD1. The CDR3 is 18 amino acids. CDR1 SGHAT and CDR2 FQNNGV come from the germline V gene. With 3 bases clipped from V and 4 bases from J, the junction kept 17 bases outside the gene matches. This CDR3 is CASSLRPEYRTGSYEQYF. The CDR3 DNA reads as TGTGCCAGCAGCTTGCGACCTGAGTACCGGACAGGGTCGTACGAGCAGTACTTC.

The chain carries TRBV7-2 and TRBJ1-2; 9 nucleotides match TRBD1. The CDR3 is made up of 14 amino acids. Losses at the gene ends were 2 bases for V and 5 bases for J; bases not matched to a gene: 3. Per germline, CDR1 SGHTA and CDR2 FQGNSA. CDR3 loop: CASSLPGQGYGYTF. In DNA, the CDR3 is TGTGCCAGCAGCTTACCGGGACAGGGTTATGGCTACACCTTC.

In its sample, this clone was seen a few times. J is TRBJ2-2 and V is TRBV4-1; the D gene is possibly TRBD2 (7 bases). CDR1 is MGHRA, CDR2 YSYEKL, per germline. V was shortened by 1 base and J by 7 bases, with 19 bases between the two germline ends. CDR3 length: 17 amino acids. Here the CDR3 DNA reads TGCGCCAGCAGCCAAGTAGGGGGGGGCGCGGTTTACGGGGAGCTGTTTTTT. This sequence encodes CASSQVGGGAVYGELFF.

The V gene is TRBV3-1 (or the pseudogene TRBV3-2), the J gene TRBJ1-2, with 7 bases identical to TRBD1. The CDR3 runs to 16 residues. V gave up 3 bases and J gave up 6 bases; unmatched junction bases: 13. Germline loops: CDR1 LGHDT, CDR2 YNNKEL (reference sequence). CDR3 in amino acids: CASSHASGQVADGYTF. In DNA, the CDR3 is TGTGCCAGCAGCCACGCATCCGGACAGGTAGCCGATGGCTACACCTTC.

The chain recombines TRBV30 with TRBJ1-2; 10 bases map to TRBD1. Germline-derived CDR1 and CDR2 are GTSNPN and SVGIG (reference sequence). There are 12 residues in the CDR3. V shed 4 bases and J 7 bases; nucleotides not matched to a gene: 3. CDR3 in DNA: TGTGCCTGGACCCGGGACAGGGGTGGCTACACCTTC. Amino acids: CAWTRDRGGYTF.

The chain is built from TRBV2 and TRBJ1-5; D is uncertain. The germline V and J ends were trimmed by 8 bases and 3 bases, with 11 bases remaining between them. The CDR3 spans 13 residues. Germline lookup yields CDR1 SNHLY and CDR2 FYNNEI. CDR3 coding DNA: TGTGCCAGCGCGCCGGGGTACAATCAGCCCCAGCATTTT. It yields the protein CASAPGYNQPQHF.

The chain uses TRBV5-6 and TRBJ1-1, with TRBD1 as a possible D gene (5 bases). This CDR3 has 14 amino acids. Trimming cost V 3 bases and J 4 bases, with 13 bases left between them. Per germline, CDR1 SGHDT and CDR2 YYEEEE. The CDR3 region is CASSSTLGGTEAFF. CDR3 nucleotide sequence: TGTGCCAGCAGCTCGACTCTCGGGGGCACTGAAGCTTTCTTT.

This chain joins TRBV11-2 and TRBJ1-1, with 7 nucleotides matching TRBD1. Trimming removed 3 bases from V and 7 bases from J; junction bases left unmatched: 5. The CDR3 totals 13 residues. CDR1 is SGHAT and CDR2 is FQNNGV in the germline V gene. The CDR3 spells CASSFGTDLEAFF. For the CDR3, the DNA is TGTGCCAGCAGCTTCGGGACAGACCTTGAAGCTTTCTTT. Variable domain in full (rest from reference TRBV11-2 and TRBJ1-1): EAGVAQSPRYKIIEKRQSVAFWCNPISGHATLYWYQQILGQGPKLLIQFQNNGVVDDSQLPKDRFSAERLKGVDSTLKIQPAKLEDSAVYLCASSFGTDLEAFFGQGTRLTVV.

The chain carries TRBV3-1 (or the pseudogene TRBV3-2) and TRBJ1-5; no clear D. The CDR3 runs to 14 residues. Germline lookup yields CDR1 LGHDT and CDR2 YNNKEL (reference sequence). V dropped 4 bases and J dropped 4 bases, with 11 bases sitting between them. CDR3 region: CASSPGNGNQPQHF. The CDR3 region has the DNA TGTGCCAGCAGCCCCGGAAACGGGAATCAGCCCCAGCATTTT.

CDR3 coding DNA: TGCGCCAGCAGCCCCGGCGCAGGGGATAATTCACCCCTCCACTTT. It translates to CASSPGAGDNSPLHF. The genes are TRBV4-1 and TRBJ1-6; possible D gene TRBD1, 6 bases. Looked up from germline, CDR1 is MGHRA and CDR2 is YSYEKL. Trimming pared 4 bases from V and 5 bases from J, leaving 12 bases between. The CDR3 is 15 amino acids.

This clone is a singleton in its sample. The chain uses TRBV24-1 and TRBJ1-4; TRBD1 agrees at 8 bases. The CDR3 consists of 14 residues. The V gene's germline CDR1 is KGHDR and CDR2 SFDVKD. V shed 12 bases, J shed 7 bases, and the junction held 12 bases outside the gene matches. The DNA of the CDR3 is TGTGCCCCGCTGTTCAGGGGGCCGGGTGAAAAACTGTTTTTT. This gives the protein CAPLFRGPGEKLFF.

The rearrangement uses TRBV9 and TRBJ1-2; no reliable D call. Germline CDR1 and CDR2: SGDLS and YYNGEE. Trimming pared 3 bases from V and 2 bases from J, leaving 14 bases between. This CDR3 region has 15 residues. The CDR3 reads CASSAEGSMNYGYTF. The CDR3 coding sequence is TGTGCCAGCAGCGCGGAGGGCAGTATGAACTATGGCTACACCTTC. Filled out from reference TRBV9 and TRBJ1-2, the complete variable domain reads DSGVTQTPKHLITATGQRVTLRCSPRSGDLSVYWYQQSLDQGLQFLIQYYNGEERAKGNILERFSAQQFPDLHSELNLSSLELGDSALYFCASSAEGSMNYGYTFGSGTRLTVV.

The chain carries TRBV5-4 and TRBJ1-2; unclear D gene. Trimming took off 2 bases at V and 4 bases at J, with 15 bases between the two ends. The CDR3 is made up of 15 amino acids. Per germline, CDR1 SGHNT and CDR2 YYREEE (reference sequence). CDR3 residues: CASSLNLGGIYGYTF. The CDR3 nucleotides are TGTGCCAGCAGCTTAAACTTGGGCGGGATCTATGGCTACACCTTC.

The chain combines TRBV28 with TRBJ2-5; tentative D call: TRBD2 (6 bases). The CDR3 consists of 12 residues. Trimming removed 6 bases from V and 5 bases from J, with 10 bases in between. Germline V CDR1 and CDR2: MDHEN, SYDVKM. The DNA of the CDR3 is TGTGCCAGCAGCGGGGGTGGGGAGACCCAGTACTTC. It translates to CASSGGGETQYF.

J is TRBJ1-3 and V is TRBV5-1; tentative D call: TRBD1 (6 bases). Trimming took 0 bases from V and 0 from J, leaving 13 bases between them. CDR3 length: 17 amino acids. CDR1 is SGHRS and CDR2 is YFSETQ in the germline V gene. CDR3 sequence: CASSLVWGQSSGNTIYF. In nucleotides, the CDR3 is TGCGCCAGCAGCTTGGTTTGGGGGCAGAGCTCTGGAAACACCATATATTTT.